This T cell receptor (beta chain) is from a study of blood T cell repertoires in COVID-19. The wider study: Sample material is recorded as cDNA or gDNA derived from T cells, B-cell-depleted T cells, or PBMCs.

This clone has a single count. Data came from immunoSEQ multiplex PCR; TCRdb stores just in-frame clones and leaves some out. The profile shows fewer than 300,000 clones, roughly 86% of them singletons. CDR3 size: 15 residues. The V gene's germline CDR1 is LNHDA and CDR2 SQIVND (reference sequence). The germline V and J ends were trimmed by 2 bases and 6 bases, with 16 bases remaining between them. The source of this sequence is a young man with active or convalescent COVID-19. This chain joins TRBV19 and TRBJ1-1; D perhaps matches TRBD1 (5 bases). The sequenced sample consisted of peripheral blood. CDR3 sequence: CASSITRRAFAEAFF. CDR3 nucleotide sequence: TGTGCCAGTAGTATAACCCGCAGGGCCTTTGCTGAAGCTTTCTTT.